The 21 T cell receptor beta chains below come from one sample, sequenced in a study of cytomegalovirus exposure and HLA in healthy donors. The study ran its PCR with 60 Vbeta and 13 Jbeta primers. Produced via immunoSEQ multiplex PCR; TCRdb's table is partial and in-frame only. The table has 35,000 to 50,000 clones, roughly 60% seen once; the top ten hold approximately 8.4%. Material for sequencing was PBMCs. The receptors were sampled from a human donor in good health.

This rearrangement joins TRBV5-4 to TRBJ2-3, with D possibly matching TRBD2 (6 bases). CDR3 length equals 16 residues. Between the trimmed V and J ends, which lost 0 bases and 0 bases, there was a span of 11 bases. Germline V gives CDR1 SGHNT, CDR2 YYREEE (reference sequence). CDR3 region: CASSLGGTLSTDTQYF. DNA for the CDR3: TGTGCCAGCAGCTTGGGCGGGACCCTTAGCACAGATACGCAGTATTTT. Supplemented by reference TRBV5-4 and TRBJ2-3, the full variable domain reads ETGVTQSPTHLIKTRGQQVTLRCSSQSGHNTVSWYQQALGQGPQFIFQYYREEENGRGNFPPRFSGLQFPNYSSELNVNALELDDSALYLCASSLGGTLSTDTQYFGPGTRLTVL.

V is TRBV10-3 and J is TRBJ2-3; TRBD1 matches 12 bases. V lost 6 bases, J lost 4 bases, and 5 bases stayed unmatched. The CDR3 spans 15 residues. Germline values: CDR1 ENHRY, CDR2 SYGVKD. CDR3 protein: CAIRGQGASADTQYF. As DNA, the CDR3 is TGTGCCATCAGGGGACAGGGGGCATCGGCAGATACGCAGTATTTT.

The rearrangement joins TRBV13 to TRBJ2-7; TRBD2 matches 7 bases. The CDR3 runs to 14 residues. Looked up from germline, CDR1 is PRHDT and CDR2 is FYEKMQ (reference sequence). V trimming: 1 base; J trimming: 8 bases; junction bases outside the gene matches: 8. CDR3 loop: CASSLAGGGEKQYF. The CDR3 DNA follows: TGTGCCAGCAGCTTAGCGGGGGGTGGGGAGAAGCAGTACTTC.

Regarding this clone: A junction end diverges from the germline sequence, so it may reflect a read error. The chain joins TRBV7-2 to TRBJ2-7; 10 bases align to TRBD2. The CDR3 is made up of 13 amino acids. Germline V gene data show CDR1 as SGHTA and CDR2 as FQGNSA. The CDR3 DNA follows: TGTGCCAGCAGCCCCCGTAGCGGGGGGAAAAGACACTTC. This translates into CASSPRSGGKRHF.

The rearrangement uses TRBV7-9 and TRBJ1-1; D possibly corresponds to TRBD1 (6 bases). CDR1 and CDR2 (germline): SEHNR, FQNEAQ (reference sequence). This CDR3 spans 14 amino acids. The V gene lost 4 bases and the J gene lost 3 bases, with 12 bases spanning the gap. The CDR3 nucleotides read TGTGCCAGCAGCTCAGGGGCAAGAGACACTGAAGCTTTCTTT. Its translation: CASSSGARDTEAFF.

The chain links TRBV4-3 to TRBJ2-2, with 14 bases that match TRBD2. The CDR3 contains 19 residues. Germline lookup yields CDR1 LGHNA and CDR2 YSLEER. J lost 1 base, V lost 1 base, and 5 bases had no gene match. This chain's CDR3 is CASSQAPGLAGENTGELFF. The CDR3 nucleotides read TGCGCCAGCAGCCAAGCTCCGGGACTAGCGGGGGAGAACACCGGGGAGCTGTTTTTT.

The rearrangement links TRBV5-1 to TRBJ1-5; the D is unclear. V lost 0 bases and J lost 0, with 10 bases in between. There are 16 residues in the CDR3. The germline gives CDR1 SGHRS, CDR2 YFSETQ. The CDR3 protein is CASSLGASNSNQPQHF. The CDR3 region has the DNA TGCGCCAGCAGCTTGGGGGCATCCAATAGCAATCAGCCCCAGCATTTT.

The V call is TRBV18, the J call TRBJ2-5; D is uncertain. The CDR3 extends over 14 amino acids. From germline, CDR1 is KGHSH and CDR2 LQKENI. Trimming removed 2 bases from V and 4 bases from J, with 11 bases in between. CDR3 region: CASSPTGSAETQYF. The CDR3 DNA follows: TGTGCCAGCTCACCAACGGGTTCGGCAGAGACCCAGTACTTC. The variable domain in full, with the rest retrieved from reference TRBV18 and TRBJ2-5, is NAGVMQNPRHLVRRRGQEARLRCSPMKGHSHVYWYRQLPEEGLKFMVYLQKENIIDESGMPKERFSAEFPKEGPSILRIQQVVRGDSAAYFCASSPTGSAETQYFGPGTRLLVL.

The V call is TRBV5-1, the J call TRBJ2-5; D not certain. The V end lost 0 bases, the J end lost 5 bases, and 11 bases lay between the germline ends. The CDR3 spans 14 residues. Germline values: CDR1 SGHRS, CDR2 YFSETQ. CDR3: CASSLASPRETQYF. The DNA of the CDR3 is TGCGCCAGCAGCTTGGCCAGCCCTAGGGAGACCCAGTACTTC. Filled out from reference TRBV5-1 and TRBJ2-5, the complete variable domain reads KAGVTQTPRYLIKTRGQQVTLSCSPISGHRSVSWYQQTPGQGLQFLFEYFSETQRNKGNFPGRFSGRQFSNSRSEMNVSTLELGDSALYLCASSLASPRETQYFGPGTRLLVL.

This chain links TRBV4-3 with TRBJ2-2, with D maybe TRBD1 (6 bases). The CDR3 contains 17 residues. Germline CDR1 and CDR2: LGHNA and YSLEER. V lost 6 bases, J lost 4 bases, and 21 bases lay in between. DNA of the CDR3: TGCGCCAGCAGTACCGACAGGCCGGGACGACTCACCGGGGAGCTGTTTTTT. Translation gives CASSTDRPGRLTGELFF.

The J gene is TRBJ1-5, the V gene TRBV5-6; D possibly corresponds to TRBD1 (5 bases). The CDR3 has 13 amino acids. CDR1 is SGHDT, CDR2 YYEEEE, per germline. V lost 2 bases, J lost 7 bases, and 10 bases lay in between. In DNA form, the CDR3 reads TGTGCCAGCAGCTTAGGGGTAAGGCAGCCCCAGCATTTT. Its translation: CASSLGVRQPQHF.

This clone came up once. The chain couples TRBV7-2 to TRBJ1-2, with D tentatively TRBD1 (5 bases). The ends were cut back, 4 bases at V and 6 bases at J, with 12 bases in the middle. The germline CDR1 and CDR2 sequences are SGHTA and FQGNSA. The CDR3 has 13 residues. CDR3 nucleotides: TGTGCCAGCAGCTACGGCAGGGCTGATGGCTACACCTTC. Translating it yields CASSYGRADGYTF. Using reference TRBV7-2 and TRBJ1-2 for the parts outside the CDR3, the full variable domain is GAGVSQSPSNKVTEKGKDVELRCDPISGHTALYWYRQSLGQGLEFLIYFQGNSAPDKSGLPSDRFSAERTGGSVSTLTIQRTQQEDSAVYLCASSYGRADGYTFGSGTRLTVV.

This clone was observed a handful of times. The chain is built from TRBV9 and TRBJ1-2, with 8 bases that match TRBD1. The CDR3 extends over 15 amino acids. V trimming: 4 bases; J trimming: 4 bases; junction bases outside the gene matches: 9. CDR1 is SGDLS, CDR2 YYNGEE, per germline. DNA for the CDR3: TGTGCCAGCAGCTCGAGGGGGCAGGGGGCCTATGGCTACACCTTC. This gives the protein CASSSRGQGAYGYTF.

This clone was counted once. The V and J genes are TRBV6-1 and TRBJ1-2; 8 bases agree with TRBD1. The CDR3 is 15 residues long. Germline V gene lookup returns CDR1 MNHNS and CDR2 SASEGT. V shed 7 bases, J shed 1 base, and the junction held 8 bases outside the gene matches. CDR3 amino acids: CASNPGTGYNYGYTF. For the CDR3, the DNA is TGTGCCAGCAACCCGGGGACAGGATATAACTATGGCTACACCTTC.

The chain uses TRBV4-3 and TRBJ2-5; no clear D. Trimming removed 5 bases from V and 2 bases from J, with 9 bases in between. CDR1 and CDR2 (germline): LGHNA, YSLEER. CDR3 length: 13 residues. This chain's CDR3 is CASSVVLQETQYF. Here the CDR3 DNA reads TGCGCCAGCAGCGTAGTACTTCAAGAGACCCAGTACTTC.

The sample holds a few counts of this clone. The chain couples TRBV7-2 to TRBJ1-3; D gene ambiguous. CDR1 and CDR2 (germline): SGHTA, FQGNSA. This CDR3 is built from 15 residues. The V and J ends lost 3 bases and 0 bases respectively, with 9 bases between them. CDR3 DNA: TGTGCCAGCAGCTTCCAGTTTTCCTCTGGAAACACCATATATTTT. Translated: CASSFQFSSGNTIYF.

The gene calls are TRBV30 and TRBJ1-4, with D perhaps matching TRBD1 (5 bases). Trimming shortened V by 5 bases and J by 8 bases, and 18 bases separated the two germline ends. The V gene's germline CDR1 is GTSNPN and CDR2 SVGIG (reference sequence). The CDR3 extends over 14 amino acids. The CDR3, as DNA: TGTGCCTGGTTCTCGAAGGGGTTAGGGGAAAAACTGTTTTTT. This gives the protein CAWFSKGLGEKLFF.

This chain links TRBV4-1 with TRBJ1-2, with 7 positions matching TRBD1. This CDR3 contains 19 residues. CDR1 and CDR2 (germline): MGHRA, YSYEKL. V gave up 0 bases and J gave up 6 bases; unmatched junction bases: 19. This CDR3 reads CASSQDRLQGLRYGHGYTF. In DNA, the CDR3 is TGCGCCAGCAGCCAAGATCGGTTACAGGGGCTAAGATACGGTCATGGCTACACCTTC.

The rearrangement links TRBV7-9 to TRBJ2-6; D might be TRBD1 (5 bases). Trimming left V 3 bases short and J 0 bases short, with 9 bases between. In germline, CDR1 is SEHNR, CDR2 FQNEAQ (reference sequence). This CDR3 region has 16 residues. CDR3 nucleotides: TGTGCCAGCAGCTTTCACAGGATCTCTGGGGCCAACGTCCTGACTTTC. This codes for CASSFHRISGANVLTF.

This clone was counted between two and nine times. This chain connects TRBV28 to TRBJ1-2; perhaps TRBD1 as D (6 bases). V was trimmed by 4 bases and J by 8 bases, leaving 11 bases between them. CDR3 size: 12 residues. Germline V CDR1 and CDR2: MDHEN, SYDVKM. The CDR3 sequence is CASSYRVYGYTF. CDR3 sequence (DNA): TGTGCCAGCAGTTACAGGGTTTACGGCTACACCTTC.

The V call is TRBV7-9, the J call TRBJ2-3, with D possibly being TRBD2 (5 bases). Germline V gene lookup returns CDR1 SEHNR and CDR2 FQNEAQ (reference sequence). This CDR3 contains 14 residues. V was pared by 2 bases and J by 3 bases, with 9 bases between. CDR3 sequence reads: CASSLRTRTDTQYF. DNA of the CDR3: TGTGCCAGCAGCTTAAGAACTAGAACAGATACGCAGTATTTT.